The text below deals with one TCR beta chain. Reverse transcription used roughly 0.45 to 1 ug RNA and random hexamers. MiXCR, run by TCRdb on the immunoSEQ multiplex PCR reads, gives a single entry per CDR3 protein. The sample yields 100,000 to 150,000 distinct CDR3 sequences, approximately 93% seen once. These data belong to a study of CD8 T cells in Susac syndrome. Germline loops: CDR1 LNHDA, CDR2 SQIVND (reference sequence). CDR3 length equals 15 residues. Trimming pared 3 bases from V and 4 bases from J, leaving 12 bases between. The chain employs TRBV19 and TRBJ2-2; D gene uncertain. Sequencing input: CD8+ T cells from PBMCs. The clonotype comes from a human donor with multiple sclerosis. CDR3 sequence reads: CASSMAARGTGELFF. The CDR3 nucleotides read TGTGCCAGTAGTATGGCGGCCCGAGGCACCGGGGAGCTGTTTTTT.